This T cell receptor beta chain was documented in a study of spatial heterogeneity in lung cancer. This clonotype has at least ten counts. TCRdb re-called the 5' RACE reads through MiXCR, storing one row per CDR3 protein. The sample consists of some 120,000 distinct CDR3 sequences, 12% of them appearing once. The time point is: blood at routine non-recurrence follow-up after resection. From tumor, nontumor lung or frozen PBMC, whole RNA was taken unsorted for sequencing. CDR1 is DFQATT and CDR2 is SNEGSKA in the germline V gene (reference sequence). The V gene end was trimmed by 3 bases and the J gene end by 6 bases; junction bases not matched to a gene: 5. The CDR3 consists of 15 residues.

The clonotype was recovered from a male donor with early-stage non-small cell lung cancer. The starting material was PBMCs, obtained at follow-up. The chain has TRBV20-1 and TRBJ2-2; 12 bases agree with TRBD1. The CDR3 spells CSASRDRGLPGELFF. The CDR3 nucleotides are TGCAGTGCTAGTCGGGACAGGGGGCTTCCCGGGGAGCTGTTTTTT.